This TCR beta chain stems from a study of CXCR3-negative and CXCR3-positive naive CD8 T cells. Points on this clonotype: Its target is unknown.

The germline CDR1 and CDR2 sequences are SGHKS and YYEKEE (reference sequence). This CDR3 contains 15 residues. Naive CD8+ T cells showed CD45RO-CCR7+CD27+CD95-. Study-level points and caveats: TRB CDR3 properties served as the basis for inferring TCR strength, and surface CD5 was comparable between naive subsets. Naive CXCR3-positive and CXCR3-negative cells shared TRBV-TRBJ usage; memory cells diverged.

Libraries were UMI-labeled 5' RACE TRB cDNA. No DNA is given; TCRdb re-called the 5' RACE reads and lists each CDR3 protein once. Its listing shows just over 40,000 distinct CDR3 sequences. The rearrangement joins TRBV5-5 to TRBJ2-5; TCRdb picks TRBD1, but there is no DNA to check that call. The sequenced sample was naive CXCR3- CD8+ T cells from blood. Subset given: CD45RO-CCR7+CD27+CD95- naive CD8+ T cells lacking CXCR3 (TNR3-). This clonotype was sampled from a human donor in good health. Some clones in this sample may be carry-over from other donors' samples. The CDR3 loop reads CASSFFAGLKETQYF.